The rows below give T cell receptor beta chains drawn from one sample of a study of blood T cells in healthy people across ages. Each CDR3 protein gets one entry after TCRdb re-called the 5' RACE reads with MiXCR. The table includes about 700,000 distinct CDR3 sequences, about 30% detected once. The sequenced material came from blood. These receptors were obtained from a woman of 80 years or more in good health. The CDR3 runs from the conserved cysteine through the conserved F or W. D genes are given only for firm matches. Clone size appears in some rows only: once, few, many, or a class for an expanded clone.

.	many	TRBV20-1	TRBJ2-5	CSARKIGALGETQYF	TGCAGTGCTAGAAAAATCGGGGCCCTAGGGGAGACCCAGTACTTC
.	many	TRBV6-2/TRBV6-3	TRBJ2-6	CASSYSGAGANVLTF	TGTGCCAGCAGTTACTCGGGAGCTGGGGCCAACGTCCTGACTTTC
.	many	TRBV6-1	TRBJ2-3	CASTEGSFTDTQYF	TGTGCCAGCACGGAAGGCAGTTTCACAGATACGCAGTATTTT
TRBD1	many	TRBV18	TRBJ2-5	CASSPGQGETQYF	TGTGCCAGCTCACCCGGACAGGGGGAGACCCAGTACTTC
.	.	TRBV7-3	TRBJ1-5	CASSVLWNRPQHF	TGTGCCAGCAGCGTCCTTTGGAATCGGCCCCAGCATTTT
TRBD1	.	TRBV7-9	TRBJ1-2	CASSSGGGPYGYTF	TGTGCCAGCAGCTCAGGGGGGGGCCCCTATGGCTACACCTTC
.	.	TRBV12-3/TRBV12-4	TRBJ2-3	CASSRQGIADMQYF	TGTGCCAGCAGTCGGCAGGGGATAGCAGATATGCAGTATTTT
TRBD1	once	TRBV14	TRBJ2-5	CAGSQDGVFGTGIGETQYF	TGTGCCGGCAGCCAAGATGGGGTCTTCGGGACAGGGATTGGAGAGACCCAGTACTTC
.	few	TRBV12-3/TRBV12-4	TRBJ1-6	CASSPQGSNSPLHF	TGTGCCAGCAGCCCACAGGGTTCCAATTCACCCCTCCACTTT
TRBD2	many	TRBV20-1	TRBJ2-1	CSAEGLGLAVNNEQFF	TGCAGTGCTGAGGGTTTAGGACTAGCGGTAAACAATGAGCAGTTCTTC
.	.	TRBV13	TRBJ2-1	CASSVGLSYNEQFF	TGTGCCAGCAGCGTAGGACTCTCCTACAATGAGCAGTTCTTC
TRBD2	many	TRBV5-1	TRBJ2-7	CASSLMLAGDKFAEQYF	TGCGCCAGCAGCTTGATGCTAGCGGGGGATAAATTCGCCGAGCAGTACTTC
.	many	TRBV30	TRBJ1-2	CAWSVGVTNYGYTF	TGTGCCTGGAGTGTAGGCGTAACTAACTATGGCTACACCTTC
.	.	TRBV20-1	TRBJ2-7	CSARDSLTGSSYEQYF	TGCAGTGCTAGAGATTCACTCACAGGGAGCTCCTACGAGCAGTACTTC
TRBD2	many	TRBV5-5	TRBJ2-7	CASSAQGAGGYEQYF	TGTGCCAGCAGCGCTCAGGGTGCGGGGGGCTACGAGCAGTACTTC
.	many	TRBV15	TRBJ2-7	CATSRDHGGSYNEQYF	TGTGCCACCAGCAGAGATCACGGGGGAAGCTACAATGAGCAGTACTTC
TRBD2	many	TRBV6-1	TRBJ2-5	CASTHGGQETQYF	TGTGCCAGCACCCACGGGGGGCAAGAGACCCAGTACTTC
TRBD2	.	TRBV11-3	TRBJ2-1	CASSPKSGTSGMGSNEQFF	TGTGCCAGCAGCCCCAAATCCGGGACTAGCGGGATGGGGTCCAATGAGCAGTTCTTC
TRBD1	many	TRBV5-1	TRBJ1-1	CASSRGQGGTEAFF	TGCGCCAGCAGCAGGGGACAGGGAGGCACTGAAGCTTTCTTT